The 22 T cell receptor beta chains below were found in one sample sequenced in a study of T cells in Graves' hyperthyroidism and ophthalmopathy. It was RNA transcripts that yielded the amplified TCR beta CDR3 regions. A set of HTBI primers served as the primers for a first-round RT-PCR of the TCR CDR3. TCRdb reprocessed the multiplex PCR reads via MiXCR and lists one record per CDR3 protein. The repertoire includes a few hundred thousand distinct CDR3 sequences, 15% to 18% of them detected once, and 7.3% sits in the top ten. The sequenced sample was blood. The receptors were sampled from a woman aged 25 to 45 with Graves' hyperthyroidism.

This clonotype was recorded at least ten times. The CDR3, as DNA: TGTGCCAGCAGTTTACATGATCCAGATACGCAGTATTTT. The encoded protein is CASSLHDPDTQYF. The V gene is TRBV28, the J gene TRBJ2-3, with D uncertain. Per germline, CDR1 MDHEN and CDR2 SYDVKM. The CDR3 consists of 13 residues. Trimming stripped 2 bases from V and 4 bases from J, with 7 bases between.

This clonotype was observed a few times. V and J are TRBV10-3 and TRBJ1-5; D gene uncertain. Per the germline V gene, CDR1 is ENHRY and CDR2 is SYGVKD. The CDR3 has 14 amino acids. The germline V and J ends were trimmed by 6 bases and 3 bases, with 12 bases remaining between them. CDR3 region: CAIRDDGLNQPQHF. The CDR3, as DNA: TGTGCCATCAGGGACGACGGCCTCAATCAGCCCCAGCATTTT.

The V call is TRBV4-2, the J call TRBJ2-2; unclear D gene. This CDR3 comprises 18 residues. Germline V lookup: CDR1 LGHNA, CDR2 YNFKEQ. Trimming stripped 4 bases from V and 2 bases from J, with 20 bases between. CDR3 sequence reads: CASSPRRSGATNTGELFF. CDR3 coding DNA: TGTGCCAGCAGCCCAAGACGATCTGGCGCGACCAACACCGGGGAGCTGTTTTTT.

This clonotype was found a few times. This rearrangement joins TRBV27 to TRBJ2-7; D not resolved. With 6 bases removed from V and 1 base from J, the gap between germline ends came to 16 bases. Germline V gene sequence: CDR1 MNHEY, CDR2 SMNVEV (reference sequence). This CDR3 has 15 amino acids. The CDR3 here is CASRRQPGASYEQYF. CDR3 DNA sequence: TGTGCCAGCAGAAGGCAACCAGGTGCGTCCTACGAGCAGTACTTC.

J is TRBJ2-1 and V is TRBV7-3; D is perhaps TRBD2 (6 bases). V dropped 4 bases and J dropped 5 bases, with 9 bases sitting between them. The length of the CDR3 is 13 residues. Germline lookup yields CDR1 SGHTA and CDR2 FQGTGA. As DNA, the CDR3 is TGTGCCAGCAGCTCCCGGGAGAACAATGAGCAGTTCTTC. This encodes CASSSRENNEQFF.

There are many counts of this clonotype. The chain links TRBV27 to TRBJ1-1, with D possibly TRBD1 on 6 matching bases. The CDR3 is 14 residues long. V shed 6 bases and J shed 1 base, with 12 bases lying between them. CDR1 is MNHEY and CDR2 is SMNVEV in the germline V gene (reference sequence). The chain's CDR3 is CASREGTPNTEAFF. For the CDR3, the DNA is TGTGCCAGCAGAGAAGGGACACCGAACACTGAAGCTTTCTTT.

This clonotype was counted ten times or more. The chain carries TRBV30 and TRBJ2-1; D is perhaps TRBD1 or TRBD2 (5 bases each). Per the germline V gene, CDR1 is GTSNPN and CDR2 is SVGIG (reference sequence). The CDR3 runs to 13 residues. Between the trimmed V and J ends, which lost 8 bases and 9 bases, there was a span of 20 bases. CDR3 protein: CATSGTQESEQFF. The CDR3 DNA follows: TGTGCCACATCCGGGACCCAGGAGTCTGAGCAGTTCTTC.

This clonotype was counted only a few times. This chain links TRBV20-1 with TRBJ2-2, with 8 bases that match TRBD1. Germline V gene sequence: CDR1 DFQATT, CDR2 SNEGSKA (reference sequence). The CDR3 has 16 residues. J lost 4 bases, V lost 2 bases, and 9 bases had no gene match. CDR3 region: CSARPPPTGVTGELFF. The CDR3 nucleotides are TGCAGTGCTAGACCGCCCCCGACAGGGGTCACCGGGGAGCTGTTTTTT.

This clonotype was found many times. The chain couples TRBV30 to TRBJ2-1; maybe TRBD1 (5 bases). Trimming removed 2 bases from V and 1 base from J, with 6 bases in between. This CDR3 region has 13 residues. The germline gives CDR1 GTSNPN, CDR2 SVGIG (reference sequence). In DNA form, the CDR3 reads TGTGCCTGGAGTAGGGGTTCCTACAATGAGCAGTTCTTC. Translating gives CAWSRGSYNEQFF.

This clonotype was seen more than once but under ten times. The genes are TRBV7-9 and TRBJ2-7; D is undetermined. Germline V gives CDR1 SEHNR, CDR2 FQNEAQ (reference sequence). V shed 3 bases and J shed 3 bases, with 9 bases lying between them. This CDR3 comprises 13 residues. The CDR3 here is CASSFPNNYEQYF. CDR3 sequence (DNA): TGTGCCAGCAGCTTTCCCAACAACTACGAGCAGTACTTC.

J is TRBJ2-7 and V is TRBV20-1, with TRBD1 matching 7 bases. There are 11 residues in the CDR3. V shed 6 bases and J 6 bases; nucleotides not matched to a gene: 5. Germline CDR1 is DFQATT and CDR2 is SNEGSKA (reference sequence). The CDR3 reads CSARQGREQYF. The CDR3 DNA follows: TGCAGTGCGCGACAGGGTCGCGAGCAGTACTTC.

The CDR3 coding sequence is TGTGCCAGCAGCACGGGGACAGGGTGGGCCTACGAGCAGTACTTC. Amino acids: CASSTGTGWAYEQYF. The rearrangement uses TRBV11-2 and TRBJ2-7; 9 bases map to TRBD1. Germline V CDR1 and CDR2: SGHAT, FQNNGV. The CDR3 contains 15 residues. V lost 5 bases and J lost 2; bases outside the gene matches: 7.

J is TRBJ2-7 and V is TRBV20-1, with TRBD1 matching over 8 bases. Trimming removed 5 bases from V and 1 base from J; junction bases left unmatched: 7. The CDR3 is 14 residues long. Germline V gene sequence: CDR1 DFQATT, CDR2 SNEGSKA (reference sequence). The CDR3 region is CSAETGGSSYEQYF. In DNA form, the CDR3 reads TGCAGTGCTGAAACAGGGGGTAGTTCCTACGAGCAGTACTTC.

This clonotype was recorded many times. The chain joins TRBV7-9 to TRBJ1-5; 11 bases agree with TRBD1. The CDR3 loop spans 16 amino acids. The V gene end was trimmed by 5 bases and the J gene end by 2 bases; junction bases not matched to a gene: 5. From germline, CDR1 is SEHNR and CDR2 FQNEAQ (reference sequence). CDR3 residues: CASSRTGGAGNQPQHF. The CDR3 DNA follows: TGTGCCAGCAGCCGGACAGGGGGCGCAGGCAATCAGCCCCAGCATTTT.

As DNA, the CDR3 is TGCGCCAGCAGGCCCCGGAAGTGGGGGGTTGAACGACTAGCGGGATCCGAGGAGACCCAGTACTTC. This encodes CASRPRKWGVERLAGSEETQYF. The rearrangement links TRBV10-1 to TRBJ2-5, with TRBD2 matching over 11 bases. The CDR3 spans 22 residues. V was pared by 6 bases and J by 5 bases, with 29 bases of the junction left unmatched. Germline CDR1 and CDR2: WNHNN and SYGVQD (reference sequence).

This clonotype was detected ten times or more. The chain combines TRBV3-1 with TRBJ1-1; D is unclear. The CDR3 is made up of 13 amino acids. Germline V gives CDR1 LGHDT, CDR2 YNNKEL (reference sequence). Between the trimmed V and J ends, which lost 1 base and 4 bases, there was a span of 7 bases. CDR3 region: CASSQGEGTEAFF. In DNA form, the CDR3 reads TGTGCCAGCAGCCAAGGGGAGGGCACTGAAGCTTTCTTT.

This chain links TRBV6-1 with TRBJ2-2, with D maybe TRBD1 (6 bases). The CDR3 has 16 amino acids. Germline V lookup: CDR1 MNHNS, CDR2 SASEGT. V was clipped by 2 bases and J by 1 base, with 11 bases between them. Here the CDR3 DNA reads TGTGCCAGCAGTGAACTGGGACAACAGAACACCGGGGAGCTGTTTTTT. Its translation: CASSELGQQNTGELFF.

This clonotype was picked up one time. This sequence may be a read error, since a much larger clone differs from it by one base. V usage is TRBV18 and J usage is TRBJ2-1, with 7 bases identical to TRBD2. The trim removed 6 bases at V and 8 bases at J, leaving 7 bases unmatched. Germline assignment: CDR1 KGHSH and CDR2 LQKENI. CDR3 size: 13 residues. Here the CDR3 DNA reads TGTGCCAGCTCCCCTAGCGGCTGGTATGAGCAGTTCTTC. It translates to CASSPSGWYEQFF. The full variable domain, in which reference TRBV18 and TRBJ2-1 provide the parts outside the CDR3, is NAGVMQNPRHLVRRRGQEARLRCSPMKGHSHVYWYRQLPEEGLKFMVYLQKENIIDESGMPKERFSAEFPKEGPSILRIQQVVRGDSAAYFCASSPSGWYEQFFGPGTRLTVL.

Worth noting for this clonotype: Being one base from a much bigger clone, this may be a read error. V usage is TRBV5-1 and J usage is TRBJ2-7, with D possibly TRBD1 on 5 matching bases. In germline, CDR1 is SGHRS, CDR2 YFSETQ. This CDR3 region has 16 residues. CDR3 DNA: TGCGCCAGCGGCTTGACAGCGCAGGAGTGGCCCTACGAGCAGTACTTC. Protein: CASGLTAQEWPYEQYF.

The chain joins TRBV6-1 to TRBJ1-2; weak D call: TRBD1 (5 bases). Trimming removed 6 bases from V and 5 bases from J, with 19 bases in between. CDR1 MNHNS and CDR2 SASEGT come from the germline V gene. The CDR3 is 15 amino acids. CDR3 residues: CASRMDNRKLYGYTF. CDR3 nucleotides: TGTGCCAGCAGAATGGACAACCGAAAGCTGTATGGCTACACCTTC.

This clonotype has a count of ten or more. V usage is TRBV5-5 and J usage is TRBJ1-2; D is uncertain. The CDR3 runs to 13 residues. Germline CDR1 and CDR2: SGHKS and YYEKEE (reference sequence). Trimming removed 7 bases at V and 2 bases at J, with 12 bases between. This chain's CDR3 is CASGSAVNYGYTF. CDR3 bases: TGTGCCAGCGGTTCTGCGGTAAACTATGGCTACACCTTC.

Only a few counts were recorded for this clonotype. The V call is TRBV10-3, the J call TRBJ2-7, with 8 bases that match TRBD2. The CDR3 has 16 amino acids. J gave up 5 bases and V 0 bases, and 9 bases lay outside the gene matches. Looked up from germline, CDR1 is ENHRY and CDR2 is SYGVKD. The CDR3 bases are TGTGCCATCAGTGAGTCTTCCGGGACTAGAATCCACGAGCAGTACTTC. Translated: CAISESSGTRIHEQYF.